This T cell receptor beta chain was identified in a study of Ad26.COV2.S vaccination and SARS-CoV-2 variants. Study-wide results and caveats: Participants given vaccine showed non-spike TCR breadth similar to that of placebo recipients. A substantial breadth of spike-specific CD8+ and CD4+ T cell responses after vaccination has been reported. Vaccine recipients posted higher spike-specific TCR breadth than their placebo counterparts. TCR breadth and depth analyses may have underestimated total T cell responses.

Germline CDR1 and CDR2: KGHSH and LQKENI. The CDR3 contains 15 residues. V trimming: 6 bases; J trimming: 4 bases; junction bases outside the gene matches: 3. A word on this clone: The antigen is not known.

Produced via immunoSEQ multiplex PCR; TCRdb's table is partial and in-frame only. Among 180,000 or so clones, approximately 88% were seen once, and the ten largest hold around 6.3%. The specimen was peripheral blood, collected after recovery from COVID-19. This sequence joins TRBV18 and TRBJ2-2; 12 nucleotides line up with TRBD2. This clonotype originated in a human donor who had recovered from COVID-19. The CDR3 coding sequence is TGTGCCAGCTCGACGACTAGCGGGGGCACCGGGGAGCTGTTTTTT. It yields the protein CASSTTSGGTGELFF.